These T cell receptor beta chains were read from a single sample in a study of Tregs in tolerant kidney transplant recipients. Profiled with immunoSEQ multiplex PCR; TCRdb holds only in-frame clones, not every one. In the table there are roughly 10,000 clones, around 91% of which are singletons. For these receptors, no antigen is known. Sample: Tregs from blood cultured with allogeneic cells, taken before the transplant. The origin of the receptors is a human patient who received a combined kidney and bone marrow transplant. Both conserved end residues are part of each CDR3. The D gene is left open where the match is weak. Part of the rows lack a size; the others show once, few, many or a class for expanded clones.

V gene: TRBV10-3
clone size: NA
J gene: TRBJ1-2
D gene: NA
CDR3 protein: CAIMSYGYGYTF
CDR3 DNA: TGTGCCATCATGAGTTACGGCTATGGCTACACCTTC

V gene: TRBV11-3
clone size: NA
J gene: TRBJ2-5
D gene: NA
CDR3 protein: CASSLKSSRVSETQYF
CDR3 DNA: TGTGCCAGCAGCTTAAAATCGTCTAGGGTTTCGGAGACCCAGTACTTC

V gene: TRBV5-8
clone size: NA
J gene: TRBJ2-4
D gene: TRBD1
CDR3 protein: CASRSRQGADIQYF
CDR3 DNA: TGTGCCAGCAGATCGCGACAGGGGGCGGACATTCAGTACTTC

V gene: TRBV7-8
clone size: NA
J gene: TRBJ2-3
D gene: TRBD2
CDR3 protein: CASRKPGLAVPDTQYF
CDR3 DNA: TGTGCCAGCAGAAAACCGGGACTAGCGGTGCCAGATACGCAGTATTTT

V gene: TRBV15
clone size: NA
J gene: TRBJ1-3
D gene: NA
CDR3 protein: CATSRDSWMGGRDSGNTIYF
CDR3 DNA: TGTGCCACCAGCAGAGATTCGTGGATGGGGGGCAGGGACTCTGGAAACACCATATATTTT

V gene: TRBV10-3
clone size: once
J gene: TRBJ1-2
D gene: NA
CDR3 protein: CAISPLGLGENGYTF
CDR3 DNA: TGTGCCATCAGTCCCCTCGGGTTAGGGGAGAATGGCTACACCTTC

V gene: TRBV15
clone size: NA
J gene: TRBJ1-2
D gene: TRBD1
CDR3 protein: CATRPPGQGYGYTF
CDR3 DNA: TGTGCCACCAGGCCGCCGGGACAGGGGTATGGCTACACCTTC

V gene: TRBV7-8
clone size: NA
J gene: TRBJ2-2
D gene: TRBD2
CDR3 protein: CASSLRRTSGRSDTGELFF
CDR3 DNA: TGTGCCAGCAGTCTTAGGAGGACTAGCGGGAGGTCCGACACCGGGGAGCTGTTTTTT

V gene: TRBV5-1
clone size: NA
J gene: TRBJ2-1
D gene: TRBD2
CDR3 protein: CASSLAGTRSHEQFF
CDR3 DNA: TGCGCCAGCAGCTTGGCCGGGACTAGAAGTCATGAGCAGTTCTTC

V gene: TRBV5-1
clone size: NA
J gene: TRBJ2-2
D gene: NA
CDR3 protein: CASSLASGAVAGELFF
CDR3 DNA: TGCGCCAGCAGCTTGGCCTCCGGGGCAGTGGCCGGGGAGCTGTTTTTT

V gene: TRBV18
clone size: NA
J gene: TRBJ2-3
D gene: NA
CDR3 protein: CASSTQGADTQYF
CDR3 DNA: TGTGCCAGCTCAACCCAGGGTGCAGATACGCAGTATTTT

V gene: TRBV27
clone size: NA
J gene: TRBJ1-4
D gene: TRBD1
CDR3 protein: CASRKGTAFGEKLFF
CDR3 DNA: TGTGCCAGCAGGAAAGGGACAGCATTTGGGGAAAAACTGTTTTTT

V gene: TRBV10-3
clone size: NA
J gene: TRBJ1-1
D gene: NA
CDR3 protein: CAISEKTDRAELGNTEAFF
CDR3 DNA: TGTGCCATCAGTGAGAAAACAGACCGGGCAGAACTAGGGAACACTGAAGCTTTCTTT

V gene: TRBV4-1
clone size: NA
J gene: TRBJ1-3
D gene: NA
CDR3 protein: CASSPPPGSGNTIYF
CDR3 DNA: TGCGCCAGCAGCCCCCCCCCGGGTTCTGGAAACACCATATATTTT

V gene: TRBV5-6
clone size: NA
J gene: TRBJ2-5
D gene: NA
CDR3 protein: CASSLLRLAGDF
CDR3 DNA: TGTGCCAGCAGCTTGTTGCGGCTCGCTGGCGACTTC

V gene: TRBV11-1
clone size: NA
J gene: TRBJ2-5
D gene: TRBD2
CDR3 protein: CASSLVPGGQETQYF
CDR3 DNA: TGTGCCAGCAGCTTAGTCCCGGGGGGGCAAGAGACCCAGTACTTC

V gene: TRBV5-8
clone size: NA
J gene: TRBJ2-3
D gene: TRBD1
CDR3 protein: CASSPGQGGEDTQYF
CDR3 DNA: TGTGCCAGCAGCCCTGGACAGGGTGGAGAGGATACGCAGTATTTT